These 17 T cell receptor beta chains share one sample of origin, sequenced in a study of Graves' ophthalmopathy and Graves' hyperthyroidism. TCR beta CDR3 regions were amplified from RNA transcripts. First-round RT-PCR with HTBI primers preceded a second-round multiplex PCR. MiXCR was run by TCRdb on the multiplex PCR reads, yielding one entry per CDR3 protein. The sample has more than 300,000 distinct CDR3 sequences; 15% to 17% are singletons. Sequenced input: peripheral blood. Every receptor here comes from a young woman with stable Graves' hyperthyroidism.

The V gene is TRBV12-3 or TRBV12-4, the J gene TRBJ2-5, with TRBD2 matching over 8 bases. This CDR3 contains 14 residues. V was pared by 5 bases and J by 3 bases, with 5 bases of the junction left unmatched. CDR3 residues: CASSRGGFEETQYF. The CDR3, as DNA: TGTGCCAGCAGTCGGGGGGGATTCGAAGAGACCCAGTACTTC.

This clonotype was picked up many times. The chain combines TRBV7-6 with TRBJ1-6; D is unresolved. Trimming pared 5 bases from V and 6 bases from J, leaving 32 bases between. From germline, CDR1 is SGHVS and CDR2 FNYEAQ. This CDR3 has 21 amino acids. CDR3 bases: TGTGCCAGCAGCCCATTGACTGTGGGCTGGGCTCCAAAACTGAGTAATTCACCCCTCCACTTT. It specifies CASSPLTVGWAPKLSNSPLHF.

The CDR3 DNA reads as TGTGCCAGCAGGGGATGGAGGAGCGGGGGTTCCCCCGGGGAGCTGTTTTTT. It translates to CASRGWRSGGSPGELFF. The rearrangement uses TRBV9 and TRBJ2-2; 8 nucleotides align to TRBD2. Looked up from germline, CDR1 is SGDLS and CDR2 is YYNGEE. The CDR3 contains 17 residues. Losses at the gene ends were 5 bases for V and 6 bases for J; bases not matched to a gene: 15.

This clonotype was counted at least ten times. This chain uses TRBV28 with TRBJ2-5, with 11 bases fitting TRBD2. The CDR3 runs to 15 residues. Looked up from germline, CDR1 is MDHEN and CDR2 is SYDVKM. Trimming removed 4 bases from V and 5 bases from J; junction bases left unmatched: 6. Written as DNA, the CDR3 is TGTGCCAGCAGTTCCTTAGCGGGAGGGTATGAGACCCAGTACTTC. This translates into CASSSLAGGYETQYF.

This clonotype showed up many times. The chain carries TRBV5-1 and TRBJ1-1; 8 bases map to TRBD1. The junction had 7 bases not matched to a gene; V was cut back by 6 bases and J by 0 bases. The CDR3 extends over 15 amino acids. From germline, CDR1 is SGHRS and CDR2 YFSETQ. CDR3 amino acids: CASKPQTGVNTEAFF. CDR3 nucleotide sequence: TGCGCCAGCAAACCCCAGACAGGGGTGAACACTGAAGCTTTCTTT.

This clonotype was seen at least ten times. The J gene is TRBJ2-7, the V gene TRBV27, with TRBD2 matching over 14 bases. The CDR3 sequence is 15 residues long. CDR1 is MNHEY, CDR2 SMNVEV, per germline (reference sequence). The junction had 4 bases not matched to a gene; V was cut back by 6 bases and J by 3 bases. The CDR3 protein is CASSPGTSGSYEQYF. The CDR3 DNA is TGTGCCAGCAGCCCCGGGACTAGCGGGAGCTACGAGCAGTACTTC.

This clonotype was picked up many times. CDR3 region: CASSLRTENTEAFF. The CDR3 nucleotides are TGTGCCAGCAGTTTACGTACAGAGAACACTGAAGCTTTCTTT. The chain carries TRBV12-3 or TRBV12-4 and TRBJ1-1; D unresolved. The CDR3 covers 14 residues. V was shortened by 2 bases and J by 1 base, with 8 bases between the two germline ends.

Ten or more counts support this clonotype. This chain connects TRBV19 to TRBJ2-5; 7 bases align to TRBD2. There are 15 residues in the CDR3. CDR1 and CDR2 from the germline V gene are LNHDA and SQIVND (reference sequence). The V gene end was trimmed by 3 bases and the J gene end by 5 bases; junction bases not matched to a gene: 9. The CDR3 nucleotides are TGTGCCAGTAGTATGTTGGGGGGGGAACGGGAGACCCAGTACTTC. It encodes CASSMLGGERETQYF.

This clonotype occurred many times. The chain has TRBV14 and TRBJ1-1, with D uncertain. V was cut by 3 bases and J by 8 bases, with 13 bases left in between. Germline CDR1 SGHDN, CDR2 FVKESK. The CDR3 is 13 amino acids. The CDR3 sequence: CASSQQKGAEAFF. The CDR3, as DNA: TGTGCCAGCAGCCAGCAGAAGGGCGCCGAAGCTTTCTTT.

This clonotype was observed at least ten times. At one end the junction does not follow the germline gene, possibly because of a read error. The chain combines TRBV24-1 with TRBJ1-2; TRBD1 might be the D (6 bases). The germline V gene has CDR1 KGHDR and CDR2 SFDVKD. The CDR3 contains 12 residues. The CDR3 loop reads CATSDQGQTPNF. CDR3 in DNA: TGTGCCACCAGTGATCAAGGACAGACTCCCAACTTC.

Many counts were recorded for this clonotype. The chain links TRBV5-1 to TRBJ2-7; D might be TRBD1 or TRBD2, each matching 5 bases. Trimming left V 1 base short and J 2 bases short, with 10 bases between. This CDR3 has 14 amino acids. Germline V gives CDR1 SGHRS, CDR2 YFSETQ. The DNA of the CDR3 is TGCGCCAGCAGCTTGAAAGGGACCGCCTACGAGCAGTACTTC. Protein product: CASSLKGTAYEQYF.

This clonotype was recorded many times. The chain combines TRBV20-1 with TRBJ1-2; 7 nucleotides align to TRBD1. The CDR3 length is 13 residues. Germline V gives CDR1 DFQATT, CDR2 SNEGSKA (reference sequence). With 2 bases clipped from V and 2 bases from J, the junction kept 2 bases outside the gene matches. CDR3 region: CSARLGQNYGYTF. CDR3 DNA: TGCAGTGCTAGATTGGGACAGAACTATGGCTACACCTTC.

This clonotype was picked up many times. The rearrangement links TRBV24-1 to TRBJ1-5, with 8 positions matching TRBD1. The germline CDR1 and CDR2 sequences are KGHDR and SFDVKD. This CDR3 region has 16 residues. Unmatched junction bases numbered 7, after V lost 2 bases and J lost 5 bases. CDR3 sequence: CATSDSDRGVDQPQHF. CDR3 coding DNA: TGTGCCACCAGTGATTCCGACAGGGGTGTTGATCAGCCCCAGCATTTT.

This chain's CDR3 is CATSDWEGATGETQYF. The CDR3 nucleotides are TGTGCCACCAGTGATTGGGAGGGGGCCACCGGGGAGACCCAGTACTTC. The rearrangement uses TRBV24-1 and TRBJ2-5; D could derive from TRBD1 or TRBD2 (7 bases each). The CDR3 sequence is 16 residues long. CDR1 and CDR2 from the germline V gene are KGHDR and SFDVKD. The ends were cut back, 2 bases at V and 5 bases at J, with 17 bases in the middle.

This clonotype was recorded at least ten times. The chain carries TRBV15 and TRBJ2-7, with 14 bases that match TRBD2. This CDR3 contains 16 residues. J was trimmed by 4 bases and V by 6 bases; bases with no gene match: 8. Germline lookup yields CDR1 LNHNV and CDR2 YYDKDF (reference sequence). CDR3 residues: CATRRMTSGGAYEQYF. Written as DNA, the CDR3 is TGTGCCACCAGACGGATGACTAGCGGGGGGGCGTACGAGCAGTACTTC. Supplemented by reference TRBV15 and TRBJ2-7, the full variable domain reads DAMVIQNPRYQVTQFGKPVTLSCSQTLNHNVMYWYQQKSSQAPKLLFHYYDKDFNNEADTPDNFQSRRPNTSFCFLDIRSPGLGDTAMYLCATRRMTSGGAYEQYFGPGTRLTVT.

This CDR3 reads CASSRRDQAYEQYF. The CDR3 DNA sequence: TGTGCCAGCAGCCGCCGGGACCAGGCCTACGAGCAGTACTTC. The rearrangement joins TRBV7-2 to TRBJ2-7, with D tentatively TRBD1 or TRBD2 (5 bases each). The germline gives CDR1 SGHTA, CDR2 FQGNSA. CDR3 length equals 14 residues. Trimming cost V 5 bases and J 2 bases, with 13 bases left between them.

The sample holds many counts of this clonotype. This chain links TRBV11-2 with TRBJ2-7; TRBD1 might be the D (6 bases). CDR3 length: 17 amino acids. Trimming removed 5 bases from V and 2 bases from J, with 22 bases in between. The germline V gene has CDR1 SGHAT and CDR2 FQNNGV. CDR3 region: CASSDFLLQGNTYEQYF. CDR3 nucleotide sequence: TGTGCCAGCAGCGACTTCCTCCTACAGGGAAATACCTACGAGCAGTACTTC.